These 29 T cell receptor beta chains were all obtained from the same sample, sequenced in a study of shared clonotypes between healthy human individuals. TCRdb's copy holds only in-frame clones and misses some; the assay was immunoSEQ multiplex PCR. The sample comprises roughly 1,600,000 clones, approximately 98.5% of which are singletons, and approximately 0.38% rests with the top ten. The sequencing sample was made of naive CD4+ T cells sorted from blood. Described subset: CD45RA+ positively selected. These receptor sequences come from a man younger than 40 in good health.

V gene TRBV7-9 combines with J gene TRBJ2-5; 8 bases are shared with TRBD2. The CDR3 extends over 15 amino acids. The germline V gene encodes CDR1 SEHNR and CDR2 FQNEAQ (reference sequence). The junction had 11 bases not matched to a gene; V was cut back by 5 bases and J by 6 bases. The CDR3 protein is CASSLIPGLDKTQYF. The DNA of the CDR3 is TGTGCCAGCAGCCTGATACCGGGACTAGATAAGACCCAGTACTTC.

The rearrangement joins TRBV19 to TRBJ2-1; 10 bases agree with TRBD2. The V gene end was trimmed by 3 bases and the J gene end by 9 bases; junction bases not matched to a gene: 17. Germline V gene data show CDR1 as LNHDA and CDR2 as SQIVND (reference sequence). CDR3 length: 18 residues. The CDR3 bases are TGTGCCAGTAGTATGGGCGGGTTAGGCAGCGGGAGGGGGAGTGAGCAGTTCTTC. Protein sequence: CASSMGGLGSGRGSEQFF.

This chain links TRBV11-2 with TRBJ2-3; no definite D call. The germline V gene encodes CDR1 SGHAT and CDR2 FQNNGV. The V end lost 1 base, the J end lost 2 bases, and 7 bases lay between the germline ends. This CDR3 has 14 residues. CDR3 region: CASSLVWDTDTQYF. Written as DNA, the CDR3 is TGTGCCAGCAGCTTAGTTTGGGACACAGATACGCAGTATTTT.

As concerns this clone: The sample contains more than one DNA sequence encoding this CDR3. V is TRBV5-1 and J is TRBJ2-5; 7 bases align to TRBD2. J gave up 2 bases and V 5 bases, and 3 bases lay outside the gene matches. CDR1 is SGHRS and CDR2 is YFSETQ in the germline V gene. This CDR3 contains 13 residues. CDR3 protein: CASSREGQETQYF. CDR3 DNA sequence: TGCGCCAGCAGTAGGGAGGGGCAAGAGACCCAGTACTTC.

The chain has TRBV4-3 and TRBJ2-6; D gene uncertain. Trimming took 3 bases from V and 1 from J, leaving 19 bases between them. The CDR3 has 19 amino acids. CDR1 is LGHNA, CDR2 YSLEER, per germline. Here the CDR3 DNA reads TGCGCCAGCAGCCAGGTCTTTCCGATTGGAGCGTCTGGGGCCAACGTCCTGACTTTC. It codes for CASSQVFPIGASGANVLTF.

J is TRBJ2-5 and V is TRBV6-1; D remains unclear. Germline CDR1 MNHNS, CDR2 SASEGT. The V gene lost 5 bases and the J gene lost 5 bases, with 6 bases spanning the gap. This CDR3 has 11 amino acids. CDR3 coding DNA: TGTGCCAGCAGTCGTACCGAGACCCAGTACTTC. Translation: CASSRTETQYF.

V is TRBV30 and J is TRBJ1-5; 7 bases fit TRBD1. V was clipped by 2 bases and J by 3 bases; unmatched bases: 7. The CDR3 is made up of 15 amino acids. From germline, CDR1 is GTSNPN and CDR2 SVGIG (reference sequence). The CDR3 region has the DNA TGTGCCTGGAGTCCCCGGGACAGAATCAATCAGCCCCAGCATTTT. Translated: CAWSPRDRINQPQHF.

Remarks on this clone: Other DNA sequences in the sample encode the same CDR3. This chain connects TRBV5-1 to TRBJ2-5, with D uncertain. The CDR3 is 14 amino acids. Germline V gives CDR1 SGHRS, CDR2 YFSETQ. V gave up 0 bases and J gave up 4 bases, with 10 bases separating them. In DNA form, the CDR3 reads TGCGCCAGCAGCTTGGTTACCACGGGAGAGACCCAGTACTTC. Its protein product is CASSLVTTGETQYF.

This chain joins TRBV5-1 and TRBJ2-7; 12 positions match TRBD2. V was clipped by 2 bases and J by 3 bases; unmatched bases: 6. Germline CDR1 is SGHRS and CDR2 is YFSETQ. This CDR3 has 16 amino acids. The CDR3 DNA is TGCGCCAGCAGCTTAACGACGACTAGCGGGAGCTACGAGCAGTACTTC. Its protein product is CASSLTTTSGSYEQYF.

The rearrangement links TRBV11-3 to TRBJ2-1, with 11 bases lining up with TRBD2. CDR3 length equals 16 residues. CDR1 and CDR2 (germline): SGHNT, YENEEA. V lost 3 bases, J lost 0 bases, and 1 base stayed unmatched. In DNA, the CDR3 is TGTGCCAGCAGCTTGACTAGCGGGAACTCCTACAATGAGCAGTTCTTC. This encodes CASSLTSGNSYNEQFF.

Comment on this clone: This sample also contains other DNA sequences that code for the same CDR3. This chain connects TRBV6-1 to TRBJ1-5; D uncertain. The germline V gene encodes CDR1 MNHNS and CDR2 SASEGT. Trimming cost V 0 bases and J 7 bases, with 7 bases left between them. The CDR3 runs to 13 residues. In DNA, the CDR3 is TGTGCCAGCAGTGAAGCGCTGCGACAGCCCCAGCATTTT. It translates to CASSEALRQPQHF.

J is TRBJ2-7 and V is TRBV20-1; D ambiguous. The CDR3 sequence is 10 residues long. CDR1 is DFQATT, CDR2 SNEGSKA, per germline (reference sequence). V lost 5 bases, J lost 3 bases, and 5 bases lay in between. The CDR3 sequence is CSAGIYEQYF. The CDR3 DNA reads TGCAGTGCTGGGATCTACGAGCAGTACTTC.

The rearrangement uses TRBV6-1 and TRBJ2-2, with D perhaps TRBD2 (5 bases). The length of the CDR3 is 15 residues. V was shortened by 4 bases and J by 2 bases, with 11 bases between the two germline ends. Looked up from germline, CDR1 is MNHNS and CDR2 is SASEGT. The CDR3 nucleotides read TGTGCCAGCAGTGGGCGGGCCCTAAACACCGGGGAGCTGTTTTTT. Amino acid sequence: CASSGRALNTGELFF.

The chain employs TRBV13 and TRBJ2-3; D gene unclear. The germline V and J ends were trimmed by 0 bases and 0 bases, with 7 bases remaining between them. This CDR3 contains 15 residues. Looked up from germline, CDR1 is PRHDT and CDR2 is FYEKMQ (reference sequence). CDR3 amino acids: CASSLGSPSTDTQYF. CDR3 sequence (DNA): TGTGCCAGCAGCTTAGGTTCACCAAGCACAGATACGCAGTATTTT. The full variable domain, rest sourced from reference TRBV13 and TRBJ2-3, is AAGVIQSPRHLIKEKRETATLKCYPIPRHDTVYWYQQGPGQDPQFLISFYEKMQSDKGSIPDRFSAQQFSDYHSELNMSSLELGDSALYFCASSLGSPSTDTQYFGPGTRLTVL.

In nucleotides, the CDR3 is TGTGCCAGCAGCTACGGAACGGGGGAGTGGGACACAGATACGCAGTATTTT. Its protein is CASSYGTGEWDTDTQYF. The rearrangement joins TRBV7-3 to TRBJ2-3; D might be TRBD2 (6 bases). CDR3 size: 17 residues. V gave up 4 bases and J gave up 2 bases, with 19 bases separating them. Germline V gives CDR1 SGHTA, CDR2 FQGTGA.

V is TRBV29-1 and J is TRBJ1-2; D might be TRBD1 (5 bases). CDR3 size: 13 residues. From germline, CDR1 is SQVTM and CDR2 ANQGSEA. V lost 6 bases, J lost 7 bases, and 18 bases lay in between. CDR3 coding DNA: TGCAGCGTAAGGGCAGGGCTTCACTCTGGCTACACCTTC. This translates into CSVRAGLHSGYTF.

The chain couples TRBV7-8 to TRBJ2-7; TRBD2 is a possible D gene (6 bases). Germline V gives CDR1 SGHVS, CDR2 FQNEAQ. V dropped 3 bases and J dropped 2 bases, with 14 bases sitting between them. The CDR3 runs 15 residues. CDR3 loop: CASSFSSGSTYEQYF. The CDR3 DNA reads as TGTGCCAGCAGCTTTTCAAGCGGGTCTACCTACGAGCAGTACTTC.

J is TRBJ2-1 and V is TRBV7-9, with TRBD2 matching over 8 bases. Germline lookup yields CDR1 SEHNR and CDR2 FQNEAQ (reference sequence). Losses at the gene ends were 6 bases for V and 10 bases for J; bases not matched to a gene: 14. The CDR3 runs to 15 residues. The CDR3 loop reads CASRSFSGDWGEQFF. The CDR3 bases are TGTGCCAGCAGATCCTTTAGCGGGGATTGGGGGGAGCAGTTCTTC.

To note about this clone: Different DNA sequences within this sample yield the same CDR3. The V call is TRBV7-6, the J call TRBJ2-3; 9 bases match TRBD2. J gave up 3 bases and V 5 bases, and 6 bases lay outside the gene matches. This CDR3 contains 15 residues. Germline V gene lookup returns CDR1 SGHVS and CDR2 FNYEAQ. CDR3 in amino acids: CASSPLAGVTDTQYF. In DNA, the CDR3 is TGTGCCAGCAGCCCGTTAGCGGGAGTTACAGATACGCAGTATTTT.

CDR3 nucleotide sequence: TGTGCCAGCACCGGACTAGCGGGAGGACTGGGCTACGAGCAGTACTTC. Protein sequence: CASTGLAGGLGYEQYF. The J gene is TRBJ2-7, the V gene TRBV11-2; TRBD2 matches 14 bases. The length of the CDR3 is 16 residues. Germline V CDR1 and CDR2: SGHAT, FQNNGV. The trim removed 7 bases at V and 3 bases at J, leaving 8 bases unmatched.

This clone occurred once. In the same sample, other DNA sequences code for this CDR3. This chain links TRBV10-3 with TRBJ2-2, with unresolved D. Germline lookup yields CDR1 ENHRY and CDR2 SYGVKD. This CDR3 comprises 12 residues. V was shortened by 3 bases and J by 7 bases, with 6 bases between the two germline ends. The CDR3 loop is CAISERDGELFF. In DNA form, the CDR3 reads TGTGCCATCAGTGAAAGAGACGGGGAGCTGTTTTTT.

V is TRBV27 and J is TRBJ2-1, with D hard to call. Germline values: CDR1 MNHEY, CDR2 SMNVEV (reference sequence). The CDR3 runs 16 residues. Trimming took 1 base from V and 6 from J, leaving 16 bases between them. In nucleotides, the CDR3 is TGTGCCAGCAGTTTATTTTTGGGCATCCGACCCAATGAGCAGTTCTTC. Protein product: CASSLFLGIRPNEQFF.

The chain employs TRBV11-2 and TRBJ2-5, with no clear D. V lost 2 bases to trimming and J lost 5 bases, with 9 bases between them. The CDR3 contains 13 residues. CDR1 SGHAT and CDR2 FQNNGV come from the germline V gene. The CDR3, as DNA: TGTGCCAGCAGCTTATCTAACGCGGAGACCCAGTACTTC. This sequence encodes CASSLSNAETQYF.

J is TRBJ2-2 and V is TRBV27; D not resolved. This CDR3 is built from 15 residues. Trimming removed 10 bases at V and 1 base at J, with 16 bases between. Germline V gives CDR1 MNHEY, CDR2 SMNVEV (reference sequence). CDR3 sequence reads: CATKYGALNTGELFF. The CDR3 region has the DNA TGTGCCACCAAATATGGTGCCTTGAACACCGGGGAGCTGTTTTTT.

The CDR3 sequence: CASGTGGKTDTQYF. CDR3 coding DNA: TGTGCCAGCGGGACAGGGGGAAAAACAGATACGCAGTATTTT. The chain recombines TRBV11-3 with TRBJ2-3; 11 bases agree with TRBD1. The CDR3 covers 14 residues. CDR1 and CDR2 (germline): SGHNT, YENEEA. J lost 3 bases, V lost 8 bases, and 4 bases had no gene match.

V is TRBV2 and J is TRBJ2-7; 8 bases align to TRBD1. V trimming: 6 bases; J trimming: 0 bases; junction bases outside the gene matches: 4. Germline loops: CDR1 SNHLY, CDR2 FYNNEI. The CDR3 is made up of 14 amino acids. As DNA, the CDR3 is TGTGCCAGCAGAAGACAGGGGAGCTCCTACGAGCAGTACTTC. Its translation is CASRRQGSSYEQYF.

This clone appeared a single time. J is TRBJ1-5 and V is TRBV2; D gene ambiguous. Between the trimmed V and J ends, which lost 3 bases and 6 bases, there was a span of 12 bases. CDR1 is SNHLY, CDR2 FYNNEI, per germline. CDR3 length: 14 amino acids. The CDR3 coding sequence is TGTGCCAGCAGTGATTGGGGATTCAGTCAGCCCCAGCATTTT. This codes for CASSDWGFSQPQHF.

This clone was counted once. The V gene is TRBV4-2, the J gene TRBJ2-7, with a possible D match to TRBD1 (6 bases). The CDR3 has 16 amino acids. Germline lookup yields CDR1 LGHNA and CDR2 YNFKEQ. Trimming shortened V by 7 bases and J by 0 bases, and 19 bases separated the two germline ends. The CDR3 is CASTPKITGNSYEQYF. Written as DNA, the CDR3 is TGTGCCAGCACCCCCAAAATAACAGGGAACTCCTACGAGCAGTACTTC.

This sequence joins TRBV27 and TRBJ1-4; a possible D gene is TRBD1 (5 bases). V was shortened by 4 bases and J by 3 bases, with 15 bases between the two germline ends. Looked up from germline, CDR1 is MNHEY and CDR2 is SMNVEV (reference sequence). The CDR3 extends over 16 amino acids. The CDR3 bases are TGTGCCAGCAGTTCCAGTCAGGGACGGGCTAATGAAAAACTGTTTTTT. Protein: CASSSSQGRANEKLFF.